What follows are 13 T cell receptor beta chains derived from one specimen sequenced in a study of blood T cell repertoires in COVID-19. Some clones are missing from TCRdb's copy, which holds only in-frame ones; the method was immunoSEQ multiplex PCR. The sample has approximately 280,000 clones; around 90% are singletons. The sequenced sample was peripheral blood. Source of these receptors: a woman in her twenties or thirties with COVID-19, enrolled during active disease.

The V call is TRBV28, the J call TRBJ2-1, with 14 bases that match TRBD2. Germline CDR1 and CDR2: MDHEN and SYDVKM. Germline trimming cut 4 bases from V and 12 bases from J; bases unmatched to any gene: 11. The CDR3 is 16 residues long. CDR3 residues: CASSSTSGRAPFVQFF. DNA for the CDR3: TGTGCCAGCAGTTCGACTAGCGGGAGGGCCCCGTTTGTGCAGTTCTTC.

This chain connects TRBV2 to TRBJ1-4; D remains ambiguous. V was pared by 6 bases and J by 8 bases, with 13 bases between. From germline, CDR1 is SNHLY and CDR2 FYNNEI. CDR3 length equals 13 residues. The CDR3 loop is CASSLKGGEKLFF. In DNA form, the CDR3 reads TGTGCCAGCAGCCTAAAGGGAGGGGAAAAACTGTTTTTT.

The CDR3 DNA follows: TGTGCCAGCAGGCCGACTACCGCCAATGAGCAGTTCTTC. It specifies CASRPTTANEQFF. The V gene is TRBV2, the J gene TRBJ2-1; weak D call: TRBD2 (5 bases). Deletions cut 6 bases from V and 6 bases from J, with 12 bases between. This CDR3 is 13 amino acids long. Germline V gives CDR1 SNHLY, CDR2 FYNNEI.

As regards this clone: The identical CDR3 is also encoded by other nucleotide sequences in the sample. The chain couples TRBV5-1 to TRBJ2-1, with TRBD2 matching 9 bases. Germline trimming cut 2 bases from V and 4 bases from J; bases unmatched to any gene: 4. Germline loops: CDR1 SGHRS, CDR2 YFSETQ. This CDR3 is 15 amino acids long. CDR3 loop: CASSFSGSPYNEQFF. In nucleotides, the CDR3 is TGCGCCAGCAGCTTTAGCGGGAGCCCGTACAATGAGCAGTTCTTC.

The chain joins TRBV9 to TRBJ1-2; the D gene is possibly TRBD1 (5 bases). The ends were cut back, 0 bases at V and 5 bases at J, with 5 bases in the middle. CDR3 size: 12 residues. The germline V gene has CDR1 SGDLS and CDR2 YYNGEE. For the CDR3, the DNA is TGTGCCAGCAGCGTAGAGGGGTATGGCTACACCTTC. This encodes CASSVEGYGYTF.

The CDR3 coding sequence is TGCGCCAGCAGCCAAGACCGGGGGAACACCGGGGAGCTGTTTTTT. Amino acids: CASSQDRGNTGELFF. The rearrangement joins TRBV4-1 to TRBJ2-2; the D gene is possibly TRBD2 (5 bases). CDR1 and CDR2 (germline): MGHRA, YSYEKL. The CDR3 runs 15 residues. The V end lost 0 bases, the J end lost 1 base, and 6 bases lay between the germline ends.

The V and J genes are TRBV5-8 and TRBJ1-2, with D hard to call. Looked up from germline, CDR1 is SGHTS and CDR2 is YDEGEE. The V end lost 1 base, the J end lost 4 bases, and 14 bases lay between the germline ends. This CDR3 has 15 amino acids. CDR3 DNA: TGTGCCAGCAGCTTGAATCGGGCAGGACTCTATGGCTACACCTTC. Its protein is CASSLNRAGLYGYTF. The full variable domain, completed using reference TRBV5-8 and TRBJ1-2, is EAGVTQSPTHLIKTRGQQATLRCSPISGHTSVYWYQQALGLGLQFLLWYDEGEERNRGNFPPRFSGRQFPNYSSELNVNALELEDSALYLCASSLNRAGLYGYTFGSGTRLTVV.

This rearrangement joins TRBV10-3 to TRBJ1-2, with TRBD1 identical over 11 bases. Germline values: CDR1 ENHRY, CDR2 SYGVKD. Trimming removed 3 bases from V and 6 bases from J; junction bases left unmatched: 6. This CDR3 has 15 amino acids. The CDR3 nucleotides are TGTGCCATCAGTGACGGTCCGGGACAGGGGGATGGCTACACCTTC. Residues: CAISDGPGQGDGYTF.

The CDR3 region is CASSDQDRDTGELFF. The CDR3 DNA reads TGCGCCAGCAGTGATCAGGACAGAGACACCGGGGAGCTGTTTTTT. The rearrangement joins TRBV10-1 to TRBJ2-2; possible D gene TRBD1, 6 bases. This CDR3 has 15 residues. CDR1 and CDR2 (germline): WNHNN, SYGVQD (reference sequence). Trimming removed 3 bases from V and 3 bases from J, with 11 bases in between.

The chain links TRBV5-1 to TRBJ2-1; a possible D gene is TRBD2 (5 bases). Germline lookup yields CDR1 SGHRS and CDR2 YFSETQ. Trimming stripped 4 bases from V and 9 bases from J, with 23 bases between. The CDR3 has 16 residues. The CDR3 nucleotides read TGCGCCAGCAGCCATGAAGTTGTTGGCGGGCTCCCTGAGCAGTTCTTC. Protein: CASSHEVVGGLPEQFF.

The rearrangement links TRBV6-1 to TRBJ1-4, with TRBD1 matching 9 bases. Germline V gives CDR1 MNHNS, CDR2 SASEGT. Trimming cost V 0 bases and J 2 bases; bases outside gene matches: 4. The CDR3 spans 17 residues. The CDR3: CASSEAWTGATNEKLFF. CDR3 coding DNA: TGTGCCAGCAGTGAAGCTTGGACAGGGGCCACTAATGAAAAACTGTTTTTT.

The chain links TRBV5-8 to TRBJ1-5; D may be TRBD1 (5 bases). CDR3 length equals 17 residues. V lost 9 bases and J lost 0, with 22 bases in between. Germline loops: CDR1 SGHTS, CDR2 YDEGEE. CDR3 sequence reads: CATDTPGGYGSNQPQHF. The CDR3 DNA sequence: TGTGCCACCGACACTCCCGGGGGTTACGGTAGCAATCAGCCCCAGCATTTT.

The chain joins TRBV29-1 to TRBJ2-1, with D uncertain. The germline gives CDR1 SQVTM, CDR2 ANQGSEA. V lost 7 bases to trimming and J lost 0 bases, with 13 bases between them. This CDR3 comprises 14 residues. The CDR3 region is CSAVTSSSYNEQFF. In DNA form, the CDR3 reads TGCAGCGCGGTGACATCTTCCTCCTACAATGAGCAGTTCTTC.